This entry lists 6 T cell receptor beta chains sequenced from one sample in a study of cytomegalovirus exposure and HLA in healthy donors. The primer mix had 60 Vbeta and 13 Jbeta primers. TCRdb's table, derived via immunoSEQ multiplex PCR, lists solely in-frame clones and lacks some. The sample holds roughly 180,000 clones, less than 80% seen once. Material: PBMCs. The source is a man younger than 35 in good health and CMV-seronegative.

The V call is TRBV28, the J call TRBJ1-5; possible D gene TRBD1, 5 bases. The V and J ends lost 3 bases and 7 bases respectively, with 7 bases between them. Germline lookup yields CDR1 MDHEN and CDR2 SYDVKM. The CDR3 extends over 12 amino acids. The CDR3 coding sequence is TGTGCCAGCAGTTTCGGGGGGCAGCCCCAGCATTTT. It translates to CASSFGGQPQHF.

This chain connects TRBV10-3 to TRBJ2-7, with 7 bases aligning to TRBD1. Germline CDR1 and CDR2: ENHRY and SYGVKD. J gave up 9 bases and V 2 bases, and 1 base lay outside the gene matches. The CDR3 runs 11 residues. The CDR3, as DNA: TGTGCCATCAGTGAGGGGACAGCGCAGTACTTC. Residues: CAISEGTAQYF.

The chain uses TRBV4-1 and TRBJ1-1; tentative D call: TRBD1 (5 bases). This CDR3 is built from 17 residues. Between the trimmed V and J ends, which lost 1 base and 8 bases, there was a span of 23 bases. In germline, CDR1 is MGHRA, CDR2 YSYEKL. CDR3 DNA sequence: TGCGCCAGCAGCCAAGCTCCAGGGAGGTTATCCGGAAACGAAGCTTTCTTT. It yields the protein CASSQAPGRLSGNEAFF.

The V and J genes are TRBV5-1 and TRBJ1-1, with 11 nucleotides matching TRBD1. Trimming cost V 2 bases and J 2 bases; bases outside gene matches: 5. The CDR3 is 16 amino acids. Germline V gene data show CDR1 as SGHRS and CDR2 as YFSETQ. CDR3 nucleotides: TGCGCCAGCAGCTTAGCGGGACAGGGGGGCAACACTGAAGCTTTCTTT. Its translation is CASSLAGQGGNTEAFF.

The chain is built from TRBV19 and TRBJ1-1; D not certain. Between the trimmed V and J ends, which lost 0 bases and 0 bases, there was a span of 2 bases. Germline CDR1 is LNHDA and CDR2 is SQIVND (reference sequence). The CDR3 is 13 residues long. This chain's CDR3 is CASSIDMNTEAFF. The CDR3 nucleotides read TGTGCCAGTAGTATAGATATGAACACTGAAGCTTTCTTT.

This clone appeared a few times. This sequence joins TRBV25-1 and TRBJ1-1; 7 bases match TRBD1. The CDR3 runs 16 residues. CDR1 MGHDK and CDR2 SYGVNS come from the germline V gene. Unmatched junction bases numbered 6, after V lost 1 base and J lost 1 base. CDR3 sequence reads: CASSESQGGPNTEAFF. The CDR3 DNA is TGTGCCAGCAGTGAATCCCAGGGGGGACCGAACACTGAAGCTTTCTTT.